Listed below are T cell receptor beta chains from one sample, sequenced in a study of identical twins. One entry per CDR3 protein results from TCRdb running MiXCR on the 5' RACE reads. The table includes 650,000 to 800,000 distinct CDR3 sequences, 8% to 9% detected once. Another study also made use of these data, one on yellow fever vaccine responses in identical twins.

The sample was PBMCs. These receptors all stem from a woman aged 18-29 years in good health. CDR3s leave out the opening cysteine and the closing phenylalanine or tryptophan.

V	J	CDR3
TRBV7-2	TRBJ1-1	ASSSFPGWGNTEAF
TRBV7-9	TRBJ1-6	ASSEGPINSPLH
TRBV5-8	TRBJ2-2	ASSLGALAGKTGELF
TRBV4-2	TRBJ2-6	ASSQPGQRNSGANVLT
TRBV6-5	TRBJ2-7	ASSYGVSYEQY
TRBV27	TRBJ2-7	ASRGLAGNENYEQY
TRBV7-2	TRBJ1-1	ASSLATGIWAEAF
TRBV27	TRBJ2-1	ASSFGFGYNEQF
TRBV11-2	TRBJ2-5	ASSLDLGLAGEETQY
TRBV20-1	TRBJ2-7	SARDRDRIYEQY
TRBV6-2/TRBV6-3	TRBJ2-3	ASTSWQPIADTQY
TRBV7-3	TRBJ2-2	ASSPQWAAGGELF
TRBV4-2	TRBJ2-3	ASSQVSGSGTDTQY
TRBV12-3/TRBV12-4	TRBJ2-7	ASSLTGEDEQY
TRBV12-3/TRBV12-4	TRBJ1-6	ASSERQENSPLH
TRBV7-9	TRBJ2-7	ASSLVRSAASYEQY
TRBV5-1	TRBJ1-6	ASSLESVRNSPLH
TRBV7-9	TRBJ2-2	ASSDLETGELF
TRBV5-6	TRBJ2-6	ASSLAPGFSGANVLT
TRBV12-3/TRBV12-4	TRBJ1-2	ASSPRIMDRGYT
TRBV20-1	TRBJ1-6	SARSPAGSPLH
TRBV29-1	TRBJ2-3	SVDTAGGTDTQY
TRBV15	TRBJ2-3	ATNPGAGQLRTDTQY
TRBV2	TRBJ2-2	ASRGDRAGGELF
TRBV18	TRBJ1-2	ASSPTGDRANYGYT
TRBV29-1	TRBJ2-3	SVVQGWTDTQY
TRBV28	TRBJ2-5	ASSPPDRGETQY
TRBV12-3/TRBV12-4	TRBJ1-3	ASGYSGNTIY
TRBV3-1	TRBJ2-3	ASSLAGTGFTDTQY
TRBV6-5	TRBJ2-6	ASSYFRGGIGANVLT
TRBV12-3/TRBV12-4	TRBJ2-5	ASTLGQLEETQY
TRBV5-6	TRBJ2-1	ASKDSVRNEQF
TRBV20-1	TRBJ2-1	SARTGGPNEQF
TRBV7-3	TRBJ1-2	ASWYRYGYT
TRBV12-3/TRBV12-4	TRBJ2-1	ASSLDVLAIYNEQF
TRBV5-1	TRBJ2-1	ASSLLGATNNEQF
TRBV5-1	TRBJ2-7	ASSIQTGAHEQY
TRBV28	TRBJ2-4	ASSFLGASSKNIQY
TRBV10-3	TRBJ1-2	AISEGGGGYGYT
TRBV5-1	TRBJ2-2	ASSLETGGRTGELF
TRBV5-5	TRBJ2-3	ASSLVRGIDTQY
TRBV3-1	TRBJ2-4	ASSRPTGFGKNIQY
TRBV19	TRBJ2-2	ASARGLADTGELF
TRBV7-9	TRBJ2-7	ASSLSESYEQY
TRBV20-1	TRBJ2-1	SARKGESSYNEQF
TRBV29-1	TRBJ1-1	SADRVNTEAF
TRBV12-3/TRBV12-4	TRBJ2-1	ASSLGSGGLHNEQF
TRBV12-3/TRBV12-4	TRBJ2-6	ASSLDRGPGANVLT
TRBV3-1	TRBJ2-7	ASSQDSNEQY
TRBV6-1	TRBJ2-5	ASNRRGSETQY
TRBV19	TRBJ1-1	ASSPWELNTEAF
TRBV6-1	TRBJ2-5	ASSHPGLAAGETQY